The T cell receptor beta chain under discussion was sequenced for a study of CD8+ T cells in alopecia areata. This clone was seen more than once but under ten times. What it recognizes is unknown. Study results and caveats: On tofacitinib, scalp and blood still held many of the expanded lesional clones. Because of a solitary nonresponder, the connection of baseline CD8+ expansion to response stays uncertain.

Specified treatment: oral pan-JAK inhibitor, 5-10 mg twice daily. Germline V gene sequence: CDR1 SGDLS, CDR2 YYNGEE. Trimming cost V 2 bases and J 4 bases; bases outside gene matches: 14. The CDR3 is made up of 18 amino acids. RNA was isolated and reverse transcribed to cDNA, the sequencing template. Here immunoSEQ multiplex PCR was the method, and the copy in TCRdb shows in-frame clones only, minus some. The data hold more than 200,000 clones, with over 40% observed a single time. This TCR was sampled from a human donor with alopecia areata. The sample consisted of CD4+ T cells sorted from blood, taken at approximately week 39, from a patient treated with tofacitinib. The chain recombines TRBV9 with TRBJ2-3, with 9 bases matching TRBD2. As DNA, the CDR3 is TGTGCCAGCAGCGTCGCCCCCCGAGCGGGAGGTCTAGCAGATACGCAGTATTTT. Translation: CASSVAPRAGGLADTQYF.